This TCR beta chain was sequenced during a study of spatial heterogeneity in lung cancer. The overall study: TCR transcript abundance in tumor regions was strongly correlated with the T cell module score obtained from matched bulk RNA-seq. Regarding the study as a whole: Counts that tracked tumor mutation counts were those of expanded intratumoral alpha and beta TCRs.

Time point meaning: sample taken at primary tumor resection. This clonotype was observed at least ten times. Its target is not known. TCRdb re-called the 5' RACE reads through MiXCR, storing one row per CDR3 protein. The table shows about 5,100 distinct CDR3 sequences, with under 9% occurring only once. CDR1 is KGHSH, CDR2 LQKENI, per germline. The V segment lost 3 bases and the J segment 4 bases; nucleotides outside the gene matches: 9. The CDR3 is made up of 16 amino acids. The chain carries TRBV18 and TRBJ2-1; 7 bases fit TRBD2. Specimen: lung tumor tissue, collected at surgery. This TCR derives from a female donor with early-stage non-small cell lung cancer. The CDR3 region has the DNA TGTGCCAGCTCACCTATCGGCTCTAGCGGTTACAATGAGCAGTTCTTC. This encodes CASSPIGSSGYNEQFF.